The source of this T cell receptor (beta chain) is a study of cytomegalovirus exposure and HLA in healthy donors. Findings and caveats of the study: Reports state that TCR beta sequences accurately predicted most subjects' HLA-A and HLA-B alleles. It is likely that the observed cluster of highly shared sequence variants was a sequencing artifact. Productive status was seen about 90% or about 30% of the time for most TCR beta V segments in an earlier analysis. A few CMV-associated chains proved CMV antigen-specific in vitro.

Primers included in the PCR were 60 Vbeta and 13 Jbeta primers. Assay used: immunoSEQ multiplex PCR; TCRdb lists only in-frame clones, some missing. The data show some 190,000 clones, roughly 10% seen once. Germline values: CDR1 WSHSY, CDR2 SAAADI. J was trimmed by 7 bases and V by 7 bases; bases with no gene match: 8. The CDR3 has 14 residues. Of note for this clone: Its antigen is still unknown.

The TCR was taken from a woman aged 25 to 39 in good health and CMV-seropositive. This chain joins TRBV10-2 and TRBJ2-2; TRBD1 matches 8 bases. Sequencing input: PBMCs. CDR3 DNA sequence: TGCGCCAGCATTCCAGGGGGCGCAGGCGGGGAGCTGTTTTTT. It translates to CASIPGGAGGELFF.